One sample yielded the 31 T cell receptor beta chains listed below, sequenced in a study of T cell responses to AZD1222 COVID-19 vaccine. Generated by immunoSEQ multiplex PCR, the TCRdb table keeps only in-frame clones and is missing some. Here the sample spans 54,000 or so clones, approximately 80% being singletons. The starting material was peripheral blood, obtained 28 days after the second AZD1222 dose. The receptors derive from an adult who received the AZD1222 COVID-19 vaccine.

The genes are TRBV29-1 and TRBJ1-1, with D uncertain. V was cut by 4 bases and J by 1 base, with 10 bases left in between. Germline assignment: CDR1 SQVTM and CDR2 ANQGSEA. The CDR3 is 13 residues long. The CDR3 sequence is CSVVKGGNTEAFF. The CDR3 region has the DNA TGCAGCGTTGTAAAGGGAGGGAACACTGAAGCTTTCTTT.

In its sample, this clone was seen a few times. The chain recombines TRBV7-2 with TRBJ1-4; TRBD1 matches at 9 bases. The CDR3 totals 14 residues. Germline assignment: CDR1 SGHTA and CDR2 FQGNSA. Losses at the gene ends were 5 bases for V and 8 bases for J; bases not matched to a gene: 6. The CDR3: CASSPGQGKEKLFF. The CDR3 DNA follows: TGTGCCAGCAGCCCGGGACAGGGTAAAGAAAAACTGTTTTTT.

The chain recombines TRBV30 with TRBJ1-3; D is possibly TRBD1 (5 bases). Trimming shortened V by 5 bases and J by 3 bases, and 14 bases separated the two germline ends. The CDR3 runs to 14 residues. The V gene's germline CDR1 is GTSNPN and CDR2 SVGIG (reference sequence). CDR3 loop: CAWWTPMNGNTIYF. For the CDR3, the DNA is TGTGCCTGGTGGACACCCATGAATGGAAACACCATATATTTT. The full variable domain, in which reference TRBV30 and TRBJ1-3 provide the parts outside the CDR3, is SQTIHQWPATLVQPVGSPLSLECTVEGTSNPNLYWYRQAAGRGLQLLFYSVGIGQISSEVPQNLSASRPQDRQFILSSKKLLLSDSGFYLCAWWTPMNGNTIYFGEGSWLTVV.

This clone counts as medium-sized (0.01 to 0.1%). The CDR3 loop reads CASSGRQGESPLHF. In nucleotides, the CDR3 is TGTGCCAGCAGCGGCCGACAGGGCGAAAGTCCCCTCCACTTT. This sequence joins TRBV6-5 and TRBJ1-6; TRBD1 agrees at 7 bases. The germline V gene encodes CDR1 MNHEY and CDR2 SVGAGI. There are 14 residues in the CDR3. Trimming took 6 bases from V and 13 from J; bases not matched to a gene: 12.

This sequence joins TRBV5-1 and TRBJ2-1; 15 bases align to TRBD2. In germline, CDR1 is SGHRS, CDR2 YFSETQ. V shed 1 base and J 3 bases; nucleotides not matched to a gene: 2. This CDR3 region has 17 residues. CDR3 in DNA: TGCGCCAGCAGCTTGACGGGACTAGCGGGAGGCTACAATGAGCAGTTCTTC. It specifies CASSLTGLAGGYNEQFF.

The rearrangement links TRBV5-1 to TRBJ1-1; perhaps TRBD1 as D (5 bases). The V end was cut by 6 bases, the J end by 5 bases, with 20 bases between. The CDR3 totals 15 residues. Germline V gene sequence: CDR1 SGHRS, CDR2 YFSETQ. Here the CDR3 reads CASKTLMTASTEAFF. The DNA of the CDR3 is TGCGCCAGCAAAACCCTGATGACAGCTTCTACTGAAGCTTTCTTT.

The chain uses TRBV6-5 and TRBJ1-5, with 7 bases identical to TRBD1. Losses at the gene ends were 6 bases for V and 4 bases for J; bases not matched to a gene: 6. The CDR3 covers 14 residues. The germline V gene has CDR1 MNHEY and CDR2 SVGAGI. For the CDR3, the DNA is TGTGCCAGCAGATGGGAACAGGGGAATCAGCCCCAGCATTTT. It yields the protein CASRWEQGNQPQHF.

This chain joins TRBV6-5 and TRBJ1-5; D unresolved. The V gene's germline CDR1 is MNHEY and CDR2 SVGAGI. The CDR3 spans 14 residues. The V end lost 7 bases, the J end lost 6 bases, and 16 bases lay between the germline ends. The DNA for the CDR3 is TGTGCCAGCAAGTCGCTAGGAAAAGGTCAGCCCCAGCATTTT. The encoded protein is CASKSLGKGQPQHF.

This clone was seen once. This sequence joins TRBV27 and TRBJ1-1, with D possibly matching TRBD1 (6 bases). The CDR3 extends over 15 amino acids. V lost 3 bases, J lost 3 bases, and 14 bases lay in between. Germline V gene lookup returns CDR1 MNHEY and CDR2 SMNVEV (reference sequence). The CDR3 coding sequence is TGTGCCAGCAGTTTTCTGGGGGCGAGGGACACTGAAGCTTTCTTT. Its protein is CASSFLGARDTEAFF.

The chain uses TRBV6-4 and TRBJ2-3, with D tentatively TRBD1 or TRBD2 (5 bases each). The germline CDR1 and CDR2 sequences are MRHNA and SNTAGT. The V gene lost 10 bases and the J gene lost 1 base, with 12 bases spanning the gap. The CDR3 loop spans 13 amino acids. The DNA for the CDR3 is TGTGCCACCTCCCGAGGGGGCACAGATACGCAGTATTTT. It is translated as CATSRGGTDTQYF.

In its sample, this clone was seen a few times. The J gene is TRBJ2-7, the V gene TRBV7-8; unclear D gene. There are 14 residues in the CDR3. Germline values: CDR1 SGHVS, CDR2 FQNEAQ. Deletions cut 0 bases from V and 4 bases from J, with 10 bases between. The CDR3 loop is CASSLAGLGYEQYF. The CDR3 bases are TGTGCCAGCAGCTTAGCGGGCCTTGGATACGAGCAGTACTTC.

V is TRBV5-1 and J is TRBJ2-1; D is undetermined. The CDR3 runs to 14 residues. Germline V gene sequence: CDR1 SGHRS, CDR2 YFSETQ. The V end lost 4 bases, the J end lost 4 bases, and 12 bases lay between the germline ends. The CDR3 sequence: CASSEGLPYNEQFF. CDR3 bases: TGCGCCAGCAGCGAAGGGCTTCCGTACAATGAGCAGTTCTTC.

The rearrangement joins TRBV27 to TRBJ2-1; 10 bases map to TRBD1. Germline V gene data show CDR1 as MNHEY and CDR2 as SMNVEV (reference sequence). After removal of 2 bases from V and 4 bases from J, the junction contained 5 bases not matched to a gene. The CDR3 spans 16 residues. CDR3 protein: CASSLGTGENYNEQFF. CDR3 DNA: TGTGCCAGCAGTTTAGGGACAGGGGAGAATTACAATGAGCAGTTCTTC.

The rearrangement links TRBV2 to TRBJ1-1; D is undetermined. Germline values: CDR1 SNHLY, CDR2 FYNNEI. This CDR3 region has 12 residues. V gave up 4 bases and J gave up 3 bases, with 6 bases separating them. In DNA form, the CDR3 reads TGTGCCAGCAGTGGCTGGTACACTGAAGCTTTCTTT. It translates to CASSGWYTEAFF.

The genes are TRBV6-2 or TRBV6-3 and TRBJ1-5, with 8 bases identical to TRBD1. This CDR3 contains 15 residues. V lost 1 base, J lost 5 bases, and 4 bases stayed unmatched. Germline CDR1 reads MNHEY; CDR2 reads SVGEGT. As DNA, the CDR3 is TGTGCCAGCAGTTACTACAGGGGGAACGATCAGCCCCAGCATTTT. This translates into CASSYYRGNDQPQHF.

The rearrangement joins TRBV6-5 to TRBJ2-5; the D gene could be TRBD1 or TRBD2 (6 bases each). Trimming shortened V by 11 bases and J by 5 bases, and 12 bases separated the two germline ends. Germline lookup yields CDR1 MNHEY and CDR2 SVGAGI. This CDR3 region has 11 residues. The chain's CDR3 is CASGAGETQYF. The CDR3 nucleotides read TGTGCCTCGGGGGCCGGGGAGACCCAGTACTTC.

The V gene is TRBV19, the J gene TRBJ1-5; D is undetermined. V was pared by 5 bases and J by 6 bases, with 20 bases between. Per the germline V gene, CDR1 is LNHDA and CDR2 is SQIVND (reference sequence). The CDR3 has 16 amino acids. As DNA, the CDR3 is TGTGCCAGTAGTTTTTTGATAGGGCCGTCGGGTCAGCCCCAGCATTTT. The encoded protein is CASSFLIGPSGQPQHF. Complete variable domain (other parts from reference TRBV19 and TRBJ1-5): DGGITQSPKYLFRKEGQNVTLSCEQNLNHDAMYWYRQDPGQGLRLIYYSQIVNDFQKGDIAEGYSVSREKKESFPLTVTSAQKNPTAFYLCASSFLIGPSGQPQHFGDGTRLSIL.

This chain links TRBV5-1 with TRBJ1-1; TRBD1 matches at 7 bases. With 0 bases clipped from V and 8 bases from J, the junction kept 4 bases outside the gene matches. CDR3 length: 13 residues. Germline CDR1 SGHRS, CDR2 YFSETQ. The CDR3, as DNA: TGCGCCAGCAGCTTGGGGACACAGGGGGAAGCTTTCTTT. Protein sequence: CASSLGTQGEAFF.

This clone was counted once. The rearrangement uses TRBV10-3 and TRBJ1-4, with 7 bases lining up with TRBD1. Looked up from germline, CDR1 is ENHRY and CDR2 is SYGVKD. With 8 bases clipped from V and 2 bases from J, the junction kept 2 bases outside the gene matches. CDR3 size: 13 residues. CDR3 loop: CAIGGQTNEKLFF. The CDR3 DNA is TGTGCCATCGGGGGACAGACTAATGAAAAACTGTTTTTT.

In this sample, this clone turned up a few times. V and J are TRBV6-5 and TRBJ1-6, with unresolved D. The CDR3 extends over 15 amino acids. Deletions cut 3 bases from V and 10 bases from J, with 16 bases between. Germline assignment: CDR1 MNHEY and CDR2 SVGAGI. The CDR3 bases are TGTGCCAGCAGTTATGGGCCCGACCCCCGGTCACCCCTCCACTTT. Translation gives CASSYGPDPRSPLHF.

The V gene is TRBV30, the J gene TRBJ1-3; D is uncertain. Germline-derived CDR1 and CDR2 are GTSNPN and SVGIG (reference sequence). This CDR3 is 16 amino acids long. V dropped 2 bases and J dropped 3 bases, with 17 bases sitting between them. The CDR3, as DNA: TGTGCCTGGAGTTCTTATGGACGCCGGGATGGAAACACCATATATTTT. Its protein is CAWSSYGRRDGNTIYF.

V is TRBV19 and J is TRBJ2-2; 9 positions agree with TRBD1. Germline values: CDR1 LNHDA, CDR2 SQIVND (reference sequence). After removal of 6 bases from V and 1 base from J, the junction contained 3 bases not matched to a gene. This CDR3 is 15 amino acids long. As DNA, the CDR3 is TGTGCCAGTAGGTTGGGACAGGGGAACACCGGGGAGCTGTTTTTT. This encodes CASRLGQGNTGELFF.

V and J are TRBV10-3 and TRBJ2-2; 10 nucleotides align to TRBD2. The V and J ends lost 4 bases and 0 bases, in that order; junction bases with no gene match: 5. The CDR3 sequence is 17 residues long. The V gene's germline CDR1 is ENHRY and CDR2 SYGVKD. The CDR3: CAISVPLAGANTGELFF. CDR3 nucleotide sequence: TGTGCCATCAGTGTCCCTCTAGCGGGGGCGAACACCGGGGAGCTGTTTTTT.

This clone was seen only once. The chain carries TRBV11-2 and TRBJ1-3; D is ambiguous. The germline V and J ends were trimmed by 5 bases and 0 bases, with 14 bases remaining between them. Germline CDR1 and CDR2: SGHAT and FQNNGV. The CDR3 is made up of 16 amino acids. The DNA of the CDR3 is TGTGCCAGCAGCCCCCGTGCCGGGAACTCTGGAAACACCATATATTTT. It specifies CASSPRAGNSGNTIYF.

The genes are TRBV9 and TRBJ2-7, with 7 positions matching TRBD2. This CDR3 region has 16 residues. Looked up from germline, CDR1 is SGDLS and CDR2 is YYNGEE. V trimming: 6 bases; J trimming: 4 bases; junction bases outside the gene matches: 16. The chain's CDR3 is CASTQRAGEMRYEQYV. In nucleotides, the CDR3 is TGTGCCAGCACCCAAAGGGCGGGGGAAATGAGGTACGAGCAGTACGTC.

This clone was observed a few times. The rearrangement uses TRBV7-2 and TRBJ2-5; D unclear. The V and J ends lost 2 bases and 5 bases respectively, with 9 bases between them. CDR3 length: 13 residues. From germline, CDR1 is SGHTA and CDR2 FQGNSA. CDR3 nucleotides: TGTGCCAGCAGCTTATATAAGGGTGAGACCCAGTACTTC. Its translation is CASSLYKGETQYF.

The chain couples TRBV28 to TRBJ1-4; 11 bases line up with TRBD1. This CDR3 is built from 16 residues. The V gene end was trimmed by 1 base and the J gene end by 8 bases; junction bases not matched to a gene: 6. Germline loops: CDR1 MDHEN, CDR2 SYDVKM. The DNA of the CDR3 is TGTGCCAGCAGTTTATTGGGGACAGGGGGTAGCGAAAAACTGTTTTTT. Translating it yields CASSLLGTGGSEKLFF. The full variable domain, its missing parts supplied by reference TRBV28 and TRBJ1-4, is DVKVTQSSRYLVKRTGEKVFLECVQDMDHENMFWYRQDPGLGLRLIYFSYDVKMKEKGDIPEGYSVSREKKERFSLILESASTNQTSMYLCASSLLGTGGSEKLFFGSGTQLSVL.

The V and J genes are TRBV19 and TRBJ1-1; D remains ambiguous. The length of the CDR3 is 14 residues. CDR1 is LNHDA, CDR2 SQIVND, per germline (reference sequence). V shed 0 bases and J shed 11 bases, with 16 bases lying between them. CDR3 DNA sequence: TGTGCCAGTAGTATAGACGGGAGCCAAGGAAGGGCTTTCTTT. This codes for CASSIDGSQGRAFF.

The chain's CDR3 is CASSPSDSYNEQFF. CDR3 coding DNA: TGTGCCAGCTCACCGAGCGACTCCTACAATGAGCAGTTCTTC. The V and J genes are TRBV18 and TRBJ2-1; the D is unclear. Germline V CDR1 and CDR2: KGHSH, LQKENI. Trimming removed 3 bases from V and 0 bases from J, with 6 bases in between. CDR3 length: 14 amino acids.

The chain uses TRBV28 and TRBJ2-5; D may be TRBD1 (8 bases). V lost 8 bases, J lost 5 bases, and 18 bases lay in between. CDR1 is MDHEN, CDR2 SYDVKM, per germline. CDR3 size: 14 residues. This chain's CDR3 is CASGGAGGMETQYF. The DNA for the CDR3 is TGTGCCAGCGGGGGGGCAGGGGGCATGGAGACCCAGTACTTC.

CDR3 sequence: CAWSRGGIEKLFF. In DNA form, the CDR3 reads TGTGCCTGGAGCCGGGGGGGTATTGAAAAACTGTTTTTT. The rearrangement uses TRBV30 and TRBJ1-4; tentatively, D is TRBD1 (5 bases). V gave up 3 bases and J gave up 7 bases, with 12 bases separating them. The CDR3 spans 13 residues. From germline, CDR1 is GTSNPN and CDR2 SVGIG (reference sequence).